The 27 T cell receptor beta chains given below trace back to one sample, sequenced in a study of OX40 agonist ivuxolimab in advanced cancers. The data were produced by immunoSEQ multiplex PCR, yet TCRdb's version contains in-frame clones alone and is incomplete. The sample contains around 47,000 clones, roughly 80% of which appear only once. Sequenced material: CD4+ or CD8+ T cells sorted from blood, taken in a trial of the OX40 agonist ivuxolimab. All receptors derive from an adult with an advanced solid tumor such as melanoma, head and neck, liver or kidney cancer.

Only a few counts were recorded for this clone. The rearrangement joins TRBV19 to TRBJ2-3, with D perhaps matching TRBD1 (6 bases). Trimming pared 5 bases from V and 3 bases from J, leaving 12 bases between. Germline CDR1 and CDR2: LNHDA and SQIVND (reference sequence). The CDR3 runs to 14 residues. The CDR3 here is CASSSRTGTDTQYF. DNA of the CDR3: TGTGCCAGTAGTTCAAGAACAGGGACAGATACGCAGTATTTT.

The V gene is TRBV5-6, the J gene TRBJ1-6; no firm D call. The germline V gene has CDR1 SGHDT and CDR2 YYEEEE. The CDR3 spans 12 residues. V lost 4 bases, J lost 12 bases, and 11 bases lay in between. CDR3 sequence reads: CASSLWPGPLHF. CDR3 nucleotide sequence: TGTGCCAGCAGCCTTTGGCCGGGACCCCTCCACTTT.

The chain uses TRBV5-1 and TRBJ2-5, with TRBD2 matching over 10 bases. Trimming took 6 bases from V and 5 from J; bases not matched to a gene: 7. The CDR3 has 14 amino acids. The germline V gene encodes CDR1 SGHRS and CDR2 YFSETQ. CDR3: CASTSSGSRETQYF. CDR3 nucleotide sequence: TGCGCCAGCACTTCTAGCGGGAGTCGGGAGACCCAGTACTTC.

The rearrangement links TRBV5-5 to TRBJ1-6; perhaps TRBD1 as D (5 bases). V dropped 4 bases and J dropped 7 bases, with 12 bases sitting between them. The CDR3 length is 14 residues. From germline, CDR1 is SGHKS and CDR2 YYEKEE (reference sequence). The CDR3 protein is CASSRGDENSPLHF. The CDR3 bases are TGTGCCAGCAGCCGCGGGGACGAGAATTCACCCCTCCACTTT.

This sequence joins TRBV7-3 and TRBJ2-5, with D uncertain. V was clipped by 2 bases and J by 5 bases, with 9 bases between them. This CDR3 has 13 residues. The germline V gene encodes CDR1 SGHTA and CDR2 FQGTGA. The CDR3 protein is CASSLGARETQYF. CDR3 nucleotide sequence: TGTGCCAGCAGCTTAGGAGCGAGGGAGACCCAGTACTTC. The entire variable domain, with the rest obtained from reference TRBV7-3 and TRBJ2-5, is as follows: GAGVSQTPSNKVTEKGKYVELRCDPISGHTALYWYRQSLGQGPEFLIYFQGTGAADDSGLPNDRFFAVRPEGSVSTLKIQRTERGDSAVYLCASSLGARETQYFGPGTRLLVL.

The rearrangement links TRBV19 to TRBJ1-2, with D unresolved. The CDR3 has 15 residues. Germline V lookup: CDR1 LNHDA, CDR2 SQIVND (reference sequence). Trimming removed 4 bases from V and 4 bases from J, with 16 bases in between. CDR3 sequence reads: CASSTQGATSYGYTF. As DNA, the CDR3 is TGTGCCAGTAGTACCCAAGGAGCCACGAGCTATGGCTACACCTTC.

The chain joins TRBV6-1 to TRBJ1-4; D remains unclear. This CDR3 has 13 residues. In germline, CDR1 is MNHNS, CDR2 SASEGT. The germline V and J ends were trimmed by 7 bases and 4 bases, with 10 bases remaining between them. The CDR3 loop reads CASKADLNEKLFF. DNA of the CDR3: TGTGCCAGCAAAGCCGACCTTAATGAAAAACTGTTTTTT.

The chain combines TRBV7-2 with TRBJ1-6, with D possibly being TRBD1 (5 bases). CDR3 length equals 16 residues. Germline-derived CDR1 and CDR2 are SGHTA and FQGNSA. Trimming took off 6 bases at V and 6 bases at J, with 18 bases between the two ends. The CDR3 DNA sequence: TGTGCCAGCAGTTCCGGGATAATGAGGGGTAATTCACCCCTCCACTTT. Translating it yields CASSSGIMRGNSPLHF.

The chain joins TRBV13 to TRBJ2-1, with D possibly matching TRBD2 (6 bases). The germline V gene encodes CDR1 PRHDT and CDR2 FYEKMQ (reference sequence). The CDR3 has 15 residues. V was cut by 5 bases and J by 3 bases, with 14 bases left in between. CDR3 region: CASSPQAGVYNEQFF. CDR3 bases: TGTGCCAGCAGCCCACAAGCGGGTGTCTACAATGAGCAGTTCTTC.

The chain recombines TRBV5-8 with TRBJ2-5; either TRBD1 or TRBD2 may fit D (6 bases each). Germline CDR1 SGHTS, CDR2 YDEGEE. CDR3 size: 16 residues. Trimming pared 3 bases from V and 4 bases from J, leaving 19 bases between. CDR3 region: CASSWGRGQSGETQYF. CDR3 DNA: TGTGCCAGCAGCTGGGGTCGGGGGCAATCGGGAGAGACCCAGTACTTC. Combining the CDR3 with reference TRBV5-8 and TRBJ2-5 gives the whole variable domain EAGVTQSPTHLIKTRGQQATLRCSPISGHTSVYWYQQALGLGLQFLLWYDEGEERNRGNFPPRFSGRQFPNYSSELNVNALELEDSALYLCASSWGRGQSGETQYFGPGTRLLVL.

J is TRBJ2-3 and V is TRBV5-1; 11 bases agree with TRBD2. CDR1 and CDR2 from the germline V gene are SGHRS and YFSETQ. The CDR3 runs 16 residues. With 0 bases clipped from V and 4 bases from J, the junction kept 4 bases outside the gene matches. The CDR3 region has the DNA TGCGCCAGCAGCTTGGGTAGCGGGGGGGCCCCAGATACGCAGTATTTT. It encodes CASSLGSGGAPDTQYF.

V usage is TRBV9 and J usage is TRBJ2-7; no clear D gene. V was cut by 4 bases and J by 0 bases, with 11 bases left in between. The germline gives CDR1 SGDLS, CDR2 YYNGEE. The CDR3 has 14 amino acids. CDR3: CASSPLDLSYEQYF. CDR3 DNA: TGTGCCAGCAGCCCTCTAGACCTCTCCTACGAGCAGTACTTC.

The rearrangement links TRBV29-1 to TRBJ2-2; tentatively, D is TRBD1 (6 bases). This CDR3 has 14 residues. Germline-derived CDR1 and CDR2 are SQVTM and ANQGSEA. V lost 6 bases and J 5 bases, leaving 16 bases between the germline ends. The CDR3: CSVRRQDGTGELFF. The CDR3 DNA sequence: TGCAGCGTCCGGAGACAGGATGGGACCGGGGAGCTGTTTTTT.

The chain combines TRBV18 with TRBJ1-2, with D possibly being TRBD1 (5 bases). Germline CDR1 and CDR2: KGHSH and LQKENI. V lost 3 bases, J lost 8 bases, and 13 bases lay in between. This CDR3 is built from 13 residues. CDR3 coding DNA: TGTGCCAGCTCACCTGGGGGAGATTCGGGCTACACCTTC. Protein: CASSPGGDSGYTF.

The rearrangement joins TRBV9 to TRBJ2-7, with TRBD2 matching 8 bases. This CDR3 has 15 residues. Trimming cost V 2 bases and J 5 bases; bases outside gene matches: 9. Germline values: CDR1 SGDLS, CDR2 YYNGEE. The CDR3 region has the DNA TGTGCCAGCAGCGTTAGCGGGATAGGAGTCGACGAGCAGTACTTC. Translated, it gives CASSVSGIGVDEQYF.

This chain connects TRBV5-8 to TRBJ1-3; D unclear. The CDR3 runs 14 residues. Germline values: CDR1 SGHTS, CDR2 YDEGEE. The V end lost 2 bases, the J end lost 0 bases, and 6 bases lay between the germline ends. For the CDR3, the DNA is TGTGCCAGCAGCTTCCTGGGCTCTGGAAACACCATATATTTT. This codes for CASSFLGSGNTIYF.

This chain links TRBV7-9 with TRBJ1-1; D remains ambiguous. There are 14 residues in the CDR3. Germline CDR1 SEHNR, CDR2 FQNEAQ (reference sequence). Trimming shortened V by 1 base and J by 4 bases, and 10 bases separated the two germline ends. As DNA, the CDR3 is TGTGCCAGCAGCTTAGAACAGCGGGGCACTGAAGCTTTCTTT. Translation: CASSLEQRGTEAFF.

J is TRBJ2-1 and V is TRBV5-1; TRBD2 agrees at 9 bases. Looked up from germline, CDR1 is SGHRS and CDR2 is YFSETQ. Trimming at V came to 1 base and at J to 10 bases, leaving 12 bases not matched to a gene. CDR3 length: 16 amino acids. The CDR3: CASSLQGAGGLGEQFF. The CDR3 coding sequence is TGCGCCAGCAGCTTGCAGGGCGCGGGAGGGCTTGGGGAGCAGTTCTTC.

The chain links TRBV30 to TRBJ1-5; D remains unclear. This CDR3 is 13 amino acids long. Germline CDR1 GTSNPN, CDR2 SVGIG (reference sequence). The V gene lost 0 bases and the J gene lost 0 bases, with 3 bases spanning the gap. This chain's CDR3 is CAWSVNSNQPQHF. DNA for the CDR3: TGTGCCTGGAGTGTAAATAGCAATCAGCCCCAGCATTTT. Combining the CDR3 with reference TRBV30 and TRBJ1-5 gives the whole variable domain SQTIHQWPATLVQPVGSPLSLECTVEGTSNPNLYWYRQAAGRGLQLLFYSVGIGQISSEVPQNLSASRPQDRQFILSSKKLLLSDSGFYLCAWSVNSNQPQHFGDGTRLSIL.

The CDR3 coding sequence is TGTGCCAGCTCACGGGGCGGCCAAGAGACCCAGTACTTC. Translation gives CASSRGGQETQYF. The chain is built from TRBV18 and TRBJ2-5, with D perhaps matching TRBD1 (5 bases). The CDR3 runs to 13 residues. Germline CDR1 KGHSH, CDR2 LQKENI. The ends were cut back, 4 bases at V and 1 base at J, with 7 bases in the middle.

This CDR3 is CASSRTGTNTGELFF. The CDR3 DNA follows: TGTGCCAGCAGCCGGACAGGGACGAACACCGGGGAGCTGTTTTTT. The chain carries TRBV5-4 and TRBJ2-2; 8 bases map to TRBD1. The CDR3 length is 15 residues. The V segment lost 4 bases and the J segment 0 bases; nucleotides outside the gene matches: 2. CDR1 is SGHNT and CDR2 is YYREEE in the germline V gene (reference sequence).

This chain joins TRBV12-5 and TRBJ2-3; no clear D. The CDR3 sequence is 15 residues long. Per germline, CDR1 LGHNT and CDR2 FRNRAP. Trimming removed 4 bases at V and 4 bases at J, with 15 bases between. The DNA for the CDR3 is TGTGCTAGTGGTTCGACACTATTGGGATCAGATACGCAGTATTTT. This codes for CASGSTLLGSDTQYF. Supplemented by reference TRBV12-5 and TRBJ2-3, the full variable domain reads DARVTQTPRHKVTEMGQEVTMRCQPILGHNTVFWYRQTMMQGLELLAYFRNRAPLDDSGMPKDRFSAEMPDATLATLKIQPSEPRDSAVYFCASGSTLLGSDTQYFGPGTRLTVL.

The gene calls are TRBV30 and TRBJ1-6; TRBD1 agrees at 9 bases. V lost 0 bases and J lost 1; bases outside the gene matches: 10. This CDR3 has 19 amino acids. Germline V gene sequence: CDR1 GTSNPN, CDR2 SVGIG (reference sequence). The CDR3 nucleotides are TGTGCCTGGAGTGTACGAGGACAGGGGTTAGGGTCCTATAATTCACCCCTCCACTTT. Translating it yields CAWSVRGQGLGSYNSPLHF.

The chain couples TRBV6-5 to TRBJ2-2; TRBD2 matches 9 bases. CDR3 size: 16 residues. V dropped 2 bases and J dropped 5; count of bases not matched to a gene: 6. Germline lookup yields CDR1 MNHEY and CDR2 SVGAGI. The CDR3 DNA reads TGTGCCAGCAGTTACAGCCTAGCGGGGATGACCGGGGAGCTGTTTTTT. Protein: CASSYSLAGMTGELFF.

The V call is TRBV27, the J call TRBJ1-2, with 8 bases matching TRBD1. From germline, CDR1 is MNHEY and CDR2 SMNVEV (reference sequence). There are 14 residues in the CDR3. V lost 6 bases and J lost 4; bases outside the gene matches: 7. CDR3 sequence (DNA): TGTGCCAGCAGCAGGGACAGGAGGGCCTATGGCTACACCTTC. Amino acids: CASSRDRRAYGYTF.

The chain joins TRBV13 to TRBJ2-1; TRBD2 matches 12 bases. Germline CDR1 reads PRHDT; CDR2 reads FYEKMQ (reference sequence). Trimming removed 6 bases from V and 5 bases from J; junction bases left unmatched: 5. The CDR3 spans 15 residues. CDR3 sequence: CASSHGLAGNNEQFF. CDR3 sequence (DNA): TGTGCCAGCAGTCACGGACTAGCGGGAAACAATGAGCAGTTCTTC.

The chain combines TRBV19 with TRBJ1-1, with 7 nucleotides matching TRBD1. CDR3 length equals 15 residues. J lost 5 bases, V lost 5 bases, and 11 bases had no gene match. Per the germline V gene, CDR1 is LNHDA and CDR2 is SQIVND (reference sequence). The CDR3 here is CASSSTGPGVTEAFF. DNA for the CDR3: TGTGCCAGTAGTTCGACAGGGCCGGGCGTGACTGAAGCTTTCTTT. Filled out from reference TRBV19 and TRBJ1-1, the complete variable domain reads DGGITQSPKYLFRKEGQNVTLSCEQNLNHDAMYWYRQDPGQGLRLIYYSQIVNDFQKGDIAEGYSVSREKKESFPLTVTSAQKNPTAFYLCASSSTGPGVTEAFFGQGTRLTVV.